This passage covers 32 T cell receptor beta chains from one sample sequenced in a study of siplizumab effects on memory and regulatory T cells. Sequencing was performed with immunoSEQ multiplex PCR; in TCRdb, only in-frame clones are kept and a portion is missing. The table lists approximately 120,000 clones, about 91% of them singletons. The source material was Tregs sorted from blood. All receptors come from a human donor in good health.

A remark on this clone: A read error may produce the germline difference seen at one junction end. The genes are TRBV18 and TRBJ2-3; 7 nucleotides line up with TRBD2. The germline V gene encodes CDR1 KGHSH and CDR2 LQKENI. CDR3 length: 16 residues. In nucleotides, the CDR3 is TGTGCCAGCTCGCCACTTCTAGCGGATCTCACAGATACGCAGTATTTT. As protein: CASSPLLADLTDTQYF.

The rearrangement links TRBV2 to TRBJ2-7; a possible D gene is TRBD2 (6 bases). V was clipped by 1 base and J by 2 bases, with 9 bases between them. The CDR3 loop spans 14 amino acids. Germline lookup yields CDR1 SNHLY and CDR2 FYNNEI. This CDR3 reads CASSEERTTYEQYF. The CDR3 DNA reads as TGTGCCAGCAGTGAAGAAAGGACTACCTACGAGCAGTACTTC.

The chain has TRBV6-5 and TRBJ1-2; D gene uncertain. Deletions cut 6 bases from V and 5 bases from J, with 10 bases between. This CDR3 contains 12 residues. Looked up from germline, CDR1 is MNHEY and CDR2 is SVGAGI. CDR3 coding DNA: TGTGCCAGCAGCCTCTATGGTTATGGCTACACCTTC. This sequence encodes CASSLYGYGYTF.

This clone is a singleton in its sample. The V call is TRBV29-1, the J call TRBJ2-7; 8 bases are shared with TRBD2. The CDR3 sequence is 13 residues long. The J segment lost 5 bases and the V segment lost 4 bases, leaving 7 bases of the junction unmatched. In germline, CDR1 is SQVTM, CDR2 ANQGSEA. CDR3 in amino acids: CSVAGRARDEQYF. The CDR3 DNA sequence: TGCAGCGTTGCCGGGAGGGCCAGGGACGAGCAGTACTTC.

This rearrangement joins TRBV7-3 to TRBJ2-2; D gene unclear. The CDR3 runs 17 residues. Germline CDR1 reads SGHTA; CDR2 reads FQGTGA. Between the trimmed V and J ends, which lost 0 bases and 0 bases, there was a span of 11 bases. The CDR3 reads CASSLTGHYANTGELFF. CDR3 sequence (DNA): TGTGCCAGCAGCTTAACAGGCCATTACGCGAACACCGGGGAGCTGTTTTTT. Full variable domain (outside the CDR3, taken from reference TRBV7-3 and TRBJ2-2): GAGVSQTPSNKVTEKGKYVELRCDPISGHTALYWYRQSLGQGPEFLIYFQGTGAADDSGLPNDRFFAVRPEGSVSTLKIQRTERGDSAVYLCASSLTGHYANTGELFFGEGSRLTVL.

V usage is TRBV2 and J usage is TRBJ2-3; 8 bases line up with TRBD2. The trim removed 5 bases at V and 2 bases at J, leaving 3 bases unmatched. In germline, CDR1 is SNHLY, CDR2 FYNNEI. CDR3 size: 14 residues. The CDR3 here is CASSLAGYTDTQYF. CDR3 DNA sequence: TGTGCCAGCAGTTTAGCGGGGTACACAGATACGCAGTATTTT.

This clone came up once. The V call is TRBV5-1, the J call TRBJ2-2; 7 positions agree with TRBD2. Germline V gene lookup returns CDR1 SGHRS and CDR2 YFSETQ. This CDR3 is 15 amino acids long. J was trimmed by 4 bases and V by 5 bases; bases with no gene match: 8. The CDR3 nucleotides read TGCGCCAGCAGTTCGATGACTAGCACCACCGGGGAGCTGTTTTTT. Translating gives CASSSMTSTTGELFF. Filled out from reference TRBV5-1 and TRBJ2-2, the complete variable domain reads KAGVTQTPRYLIKTRGQQVTLSCSPISGHRSVSWYQQTPGQGLQFLFEYFSETQRNKGNFPGRFSGRQFSNSRSEMNVSTLELGDSALYLCASSSMTSTTGELFFGEGSRLTVL.

V and J are TRBV5-1 and TRBJ1-4, with D maybe TRBD1 (5 bases). The CDR3 spans 14 residues. Germline V CDR1 and CDR2: SGHRS, YFSETQ. V lost 2 bases, J lost 8 bases, and 13 bases lay in between. CDR3 loop: CASSFQGGGEKLFF. The DNA for the CDR3 is TGCGCCAGCAGCTTTCAGGGCGGCGGCGAAAAACTGTTTTTT.

The chain links TRBV7-8 to TRBJ1-1, with D unclear. Trimming took 2 bases from V and 5 from J, leaving 9 bases between them. This CDR3 spans 13 amino acids. The germline V gene has CDR1 SGHVS and CDR2 FQNEAQ. Here the CDR3 reads CASSLSSGTEAFF. The DNA for the CDR3 is TGTGCCAGCAGCTTATCATCGGGAACTGAAGCTTTCTTT.

The chain couples TRBV7-8 to TRBJ1-5; no firm D call. The CDR3 is made up of 15 amino acids. With 1 base removed from V and 0 bases from J, the gap between germline ends came to 7 bases. The germline V gene has CDR1 SGHVS and CDR2 FQNEAQ. CDR3 region: CASSLGGYSNQPQHF. The CDR3 region has the DNA TGTGCCAGCAGCTTAGGGGGATATAGCAATCAGCCCCAGCATTTT.

The chain uses TRBV6-5 and TRBJ1-2, with 7 positions matching TRBD1. Germline trimming cut 2 bases from V and 4 bases from J; bases unmatched to any gene: 4. Germline values: CDR1 MNHEY, CDR2 SVGAGI. This CDR3 has 14 residues. CDR3 protein: CASSYRGQVYGYTF. CDR3 bases: TGTGCCAGCAGTTACCGCGGACAGGTCTATGGCTACACCTTC.

This chain joins TRBV7-9 and TRBJ1-4; 8 positions match TRBD1. There are 14 residues in the CDR3. The ends lost 5 bases at V and 3 bases at J; junction bases unmatched: 2. Looked up from germline, CDR1 is SEHNR and CDR2 is FQNEAQ (reference sequence). Written as DNA, the CDR3 is TGTGCCAGCAGCGTGGGACAGGCTAATGAAAAACTGTTTTTT. Translating it yields CASSVGQANEKLFF.

The chain has TRBV6-6 and TRBJ1-2; D gene ambiguous. The CDR3 is 12 amino acids. Trimming removed 10 bases at V and 8 bases at J, with 17 bases between. Germline lookup yields CDR1 MNHNY and CDR2 SVGAGI (reference sequence). CDR3 nucleotide sequence: TGTGCCAACCACTTTGAGGTGGGGGGCTACACCTTC. This sequence encodes CANHFEVGGYTF.

This chain links TRBV10-3 with TRBJ2-2, with 14 bases identical to TRBD2. The CDR3 totals 19 residues. Losses at the gene ends were 4 bases for V and 7 bases for J; bases not matched to a gene: 14. CDR1 is ENHRY and CDR2 is SYGVKD in the germline V gene. CDR3 bases: TGTGCCATCAGTGGCTCCGGGACTAGCGGGGGAATGGTGAACGGGGAGCTGTTTTTT. It yields the protein CAISGSGTSGGMVNGELFF.

This rearrangement joins TRBV25-1 to TRBJ1-4, with no clear D. Trimming took off 8 bases at V and 0 bases at J, with 10 bases between the two ends. Per the germline V gene, CDR1 is MGHDK and CDR2 is SYGVNS. The length of the CDR3 is 14 residues. CDR3 residues: CASSRHSTNEKLFF. The CDR3 region has the DNA TGTGCCAGCTCAAGACACTCAACTAATGAAAAACTGTTTTTT.

The V and J genes are TRBV21-1 and TRBJ1-2. TRBV21-1 is listed as a pseudogene. The CDR3 totals 16 residues. CDR3 sequence (DNA): TGTGCCAGCAGCAAAGTCGTCCGAACAAAGGGCTATGGCTACACCTTC. Its translation is CASSKVVRTKGYGYTF.

The V gene is TRBV27, the J gene TRBJ1-3; D perhaps matches TRBD1 (5 bases). Germline values: CDR1 MNHEY, CDR2 SMNVEV (reference sequence). The CDR3 is 16 residues long. V shed 5 bases and J shed 4 bases, with 18 bases lying between them. This CDR3 reads CASSKAQGALGNTIYF. The CDR3 DNA is TGTGCCAGCAGTAAAGCTCAGGGAGCCCTCGGAAACACCATATATTTT.

The V call is TRBV5-4, the J call TRBJ2-2; TRBD2 matches 7 bases. Germline values: CDR1 SGHNT, CDR2 YYREEE (reference sequence). This CDR3 is built from 13 residues. V lost 2 bases to trimming and J lost 5 bases; unmatched junction nucleotides: 0. CDR3 in DNA: TGTGCCAGCAGCTTTAGCGGGACCGGGGAGCTGTTTTTT. This encodes CASSFSGTGELFF.

The J gene is TRBJ2-3, the V gene TRBV9; 10 bases match TRBD2. With 2 bases clipped from V and 5 bases from J, the junction kept 5 bases outside the gene matches. The CDR3 totals 15 residues. CDR1 is SGDLS and CDR2 is YYNGEE in the germline V gene. This CDR3 reads CASSVPQRGGDTQYF. DNA of the CDR3: TGTGCCAGCAGCGTTCCCCAGCGGGGGGGAGATACGCAGTATTTT.

Only a few counts were recorded for this clone. The V gene is TRBV6-6, the J gene TRBJ1-1, with D tentatively TRBD1 (6 bases). This CDR3 is built from 15 residues. The germline V and J ends were trimmed by 5 bases and 1 base, with 14 bases remaining between them. The germline V gene encodes CDR1 MNHNY and CDR2 SVGAGI (reference sequence). The CDR3 DNA reads TGTGCCAGCAGTCGACGACAGGCCCCGAACACTGAAGCTTTCTTT. Its translation is CASSRRQAPNTEAFF.

This rearrangement joins TRBV7-9 to TRBJ2-1; D is possibly TRBD1 (5 bases). This CDR3 has 12 residues. With 5 bases removed from V and 9 bases from J, the gap between germline ends came to 11 bases. Per the germline V gene, CDR1 is SEHNR and CDR2 is FQNEAQ (reference sequence). The CDR3, as DNA: TGTGCCAGCAGCCCCCGACAGCCTGAGCAGTTCTTC. Residues: CASSPRQPEQFF.

This clone was detected only once. The V call is TRBV19, the J call TRBJ1-5, with a tentative D call TRBD1 (6 bases). Germline loops: CDR1 LNHDA, CDR2 SQIVND (reference sequence). Trimming cost V 2 bases and J 11 bases, with 16 bases left between them. The CDR3 totals 14 residues. CDR3 amino acids: CASSIFGGQRAQHF. The DNA of the CDR3 is TGTGCCAGTAGTATATTTGGGGGGCAGCGGGCCCAGCATTTT.

The rearrangement links TRBV5-1 to TRBJ2-6; D is perhaps TRBD1 or TRBD2 (5 bases each). Germline CDR1 is SGHRS and CDR2 is YFSETQ. V was trimmed by 4 bases and J by 2 bases, leaving 13 bases between them. The CDR3 extends over 16 amino acids. CDR3 in amino acids: CASSRGVGAGANVLTF. In nucleotides, the CDR3 is TGCGCCAGCAGCCGGGGAGTGGGGGCTGGGGCCAACGTCCTGACTTTC.

This chain links TRBV6-6 with TRBJ2-7; 8 positions match TRBD2. The germline V gene has CDR1 MNHNY and CDR2 SVGAGI (reference sequence). After removal of 0 bases from V and 7 bases from J, the junction contained 5 bases not matched to a gene. The CDR3 consists of 14 residues. The CDR3 coding sequence is TGTGCCAGCAGTTACTCCGGGACTAGTGTGGAGCAGTACTTC. Encoded protein: CASSYSGTSVEQYF.

The chain uses TRBV2 and TRBJ2-7; 7 nucleotides agree with TRBD1. The V gene's germline CDR1 is SNHLY and CDR2 FYNNEI. This CDR3 spans 12 amino acids. V lost 7 bases to trimming and J lost 4 bases; unmatched junction nucleotides: 4. CDR3 coding DNA: TGTGCCAGCACCGAGACAGGGTACGAGCAGTACTTC. It encodes CASTETGYEQYF.

The V call is TRBV29-1, the J call TRBJ2-5, with TRBD1 as a possible D gene (6 bases). Germline assignment: CDR1 SQVTM and CDR2 ANQGSEA. V was pared by 7 bases and J by 3 bases, with 15 bases between. The CDR3 extends over 13 amino acids. The CDR3 DNA reads as TGCAGCGCTAGGGTAACAGGGAAAGAGACCCAGTACTTC. Protein product: CSARVTGKETQYF.

The chain has TRBV6-5 and TRBJ2-5; a weak D match, TRBD2 (5 bases). Germline CDR1 MNHEY, CDR2 SVGAGI. Trimming left V 7 bases short and J 9 bases short, with 24 bases between. The CDR3 consists of 15 residues. The CDR3 DNA sequence: TGTGCCAGCACTCCCACCCAGTCGGACGGGGTCCCCCAGTACTTC. Encoded protein: CASTPTQSDGVPQYF.

The chain carries TRBV5-5 and TRBJ2-5, with D unresolved. The CDR3 runs 12 residues. Trimming removed 3 bases from V and 2 bases from J, with 5 bases in between. Germline V gene lookup returns CDR1 SGHKS and CDR2 YYEKEE (reference sequence). CDR3 amino acids: CASSSRQETQYF. The CDR3 nucleotides are TGTGCCAGCAGCTCGCGGCAAGAGACCCAGTACTTC.

The chain recombines TRBV7-8 with TRBJ2-3; no firm D call. Germline assignment: CDR1 SGHVS and CDR2 FQNEAQ. V lost 1 base, J lost 3 bases, and 5 bases lay in between. The CDR3 totals 13 residues. DNA of the CDR3: TGTGCCAGCAGCTTAGTCTATACAGATACGCAGTATTTT. Its protein is CASSLVYTDTQYF. The full variable domain, in which reference TRBV7-8 and TRBJ2-3 provide the parts outside the CDR3, is GAGVSQSPRYKVAKRGQDVALRCDPISGHVSLFWYQQALGQGPEFLTYFQNEAQLDKSGLPSDRFFAERPEGSVSTLKIQRTQQEDSAVYLCASSLVYTDTQYFGPGTRLTVL.

V usage is TRBV19 and J usage is TRBJ2-3, with D perhaps TRBD1 or TRBD2 (6 bases each). The CDR3 runs 14 residues. V gave up 4 bases and J gave up 3 bases, with 11 bases separating them. Looked up from germline, CDR1 is LNHDA and CDR2 is SQIVND (reference sequence). The CDR3 DNA is TGTGCCAGTAGTAAGGAGGGGGTGACAGATACGCAGTATTTT. Amino acids: CASSKEGVTDTQYF.

V usage is TRBV7-2 and J usage is TRBJ2-7, with TRBD1 matching 8 bases. With V trimmed by 8 bases and J by 3 bases, 9 bases remained unmatched. The CDR3 sequence is 14 residues long. The germline V gene has CDR1 SGHTA and CDR2 FQGNSA. The CDR3 nucleotides read TGTGCCAGCGTCCTGAGGACAGGGAACTACGAGCAGTACTTC. Translated, it gives CASVLRTGNYEQYF.

Remarks on this clone: Other DNA sequences from this sample encode an identical CDR3 as well. The CDR3 spells CASSVGGDTQYF. CDR3 coding DNA: TGTGCCAGCAGCGTCGGCGGAGATACGCAGTATTTT. This sequence joins TRBV9 and TRBJ2-3; D ambiguous. This CDR3 region has 12 residues. V lost 2 bases and J 5 bases, leaving 6 bases between the germline ends. Germline CDR1 is SGDLS and CDR2 is YYNGEE.